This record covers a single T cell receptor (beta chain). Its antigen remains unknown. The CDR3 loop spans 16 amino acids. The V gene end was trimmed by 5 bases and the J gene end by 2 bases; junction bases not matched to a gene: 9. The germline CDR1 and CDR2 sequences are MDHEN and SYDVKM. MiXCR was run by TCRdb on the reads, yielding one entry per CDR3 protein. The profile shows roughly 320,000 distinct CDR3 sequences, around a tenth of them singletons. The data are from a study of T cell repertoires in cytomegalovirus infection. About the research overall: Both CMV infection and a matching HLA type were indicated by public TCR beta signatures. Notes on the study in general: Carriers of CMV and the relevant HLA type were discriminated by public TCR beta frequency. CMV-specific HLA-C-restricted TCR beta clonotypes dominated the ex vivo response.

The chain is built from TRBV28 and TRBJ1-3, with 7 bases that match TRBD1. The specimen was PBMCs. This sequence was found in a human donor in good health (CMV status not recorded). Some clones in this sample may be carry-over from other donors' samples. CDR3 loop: CASSPTAGTAGNTIYF. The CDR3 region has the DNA TGTGCCAGCAGTCCGACAGCCGGGACAGCTGGAAACACCATATATTTT.